Listed below are T cell receptor beta chains from one sample, sequenced in a study of T cells in Graves' hyperthyroidism and ophthalmopathy. MiXCR, applied by TCRdb to the multiplex PCR reads, yields one record per CDR3 protein. Of hundreds of thousands of distinct CDR3 sequences in the sample, around 40% were seen once. The specimen sequenced was blood. These receptors originate from a woman aged 40 to 49 with Graves' hyperthyroidism. CDR3s include the opening cysteine and the closing phenylalanine or tryptophan. A D gene is named only where the DNA matches it firmly. For some rows the clone size is stated as once, few or many, or as a class when expanded; others skip it.

many | TRBJ2-5 | TRBD2 | TRBV25-1 | TGTGCCAGCAGTGATATCCTAGCGGGAGTTTTGGAGACCCAGTACTTC | CASSDILAGVLETQYF
many | TRBJ1-2 | TRBD1 | TRBV7-2 | TGTGCCAGCAGGGGACAGGGATCTGGCTACACCTTC | CASRGQGSGYTF
few | TRBJ1-3 | TRBD1 | TRBV7-9 | TGTGCCAGCAGCCTGGGACAGTTCCTTGGAAACACCATATATTTT | CASSLGQFLGNTIYF
many | TRBJ1-2 | NA | TRBV19 | TGTGCCAGTAGTGGCTCTCTCAGCACCTATGGCTACACCTTC | CASSGSLSTYGYTF
NA | TRBJ2-7 | TRBD2 | TRBV10-3 | TGTGCCATCAGTGAGAGCAGGGAGGGCTGGTTCTACGAGCAGTACTTC | CAISESREGWFYEQYF
NA | TRBJ2-7 | TRBD1 | TRBV7-2 | TGTGCCAGCAGGGTATCAGGGGGCCTGATGGCTGAAGAGCAGTACTTC | CASRVSGGLMAEEQYF
few | TRBJ1-4 | TRBD1 | TRBV6-1 | TGTGCCAGTAGCAACAGGGGGGCTAATGAAAAACTGTTTTTT | CASSNRGANEKLFF
NA | TRBJ2-7 | NA | TRBV20-1 | TGCAGTGCTACTGTGGATACGCAGTACTTC | CSATVDTQYF
NA | TRBJ1-6 | NA | TRBV10-3 | TGTGCCATCAGTCCGGACAGAAGTAATTCACCCCTCCACTTT | CAISPDRSNSPLHF
NA | TRBJ1-1 | TRBD1 | TRBV7-2 | TGTGCCAGCAGCTTGGGACAGGGGAAAGCTTTCTTT | CASSLGQGKAFF
NA | TRBJ1-1 | NA | TRBV2 | TGTGCCAGCAGTGAACCCGGGATCGATGAAGCTTTCTTT | CASSEPGIDEAFF
few | TRBJ2-2 | TRBD2 | TRBV20-1 | TGCAGTGCTATCGAGGCGGGAGGGAACACCGGGGAGCTGTTTTTT | CSAIEAGGNTGELFF
few | TRBJ2-5 | NA | TRBV5-1 | TGCGCCAGCAGCTTCCGGGACTGGGGGGCCAGAGAGACCCAGTACTTC | CASSFRDWGARETQYF
many | TRBJ1-2 | TRBD1 | TRBV27 | TGTGCCAGCAGTTTCCGACAGGGATACTATGGCTACACCTTC | CASSFRQGYYGYTF
many | TRBJ2-5 | NA | TRBV29-1 | TGCACCACTCGGATGGGGCAAGAGACCCAGTACTTC | CTTRMGQETQYF
many | TRBJ1-2 | TRBD1 | TRBV6-5 | TGTGCCAGCAGTTCCTTAGGACAGGGGCTAGGTGGCTACACCTTC | CASSSLGQGLGGYTF
few | TRBJ1-5 | NA | TRBV2 | TGTGCCAGCAGCAAGGCGGGCGGCAATCAGCCCCAGCATTTT | CASSKAGGNQPQHF
few | TRBJ2-5 | NA | TRBV12-3/TRBV12-4 | TGTGCCAGCAGTGAACCAGAGGGGTACCAAGAGACCCAGTACTTC | CASSEPEGYQETQYF
NA | TRBJ2-7 | NA | TRBV7-9 | TGTGCCAGCATTTCGGGGGCTGCCTACGAGCAGTACTTC | CASISGAAYEQYF
many | TRBJ1-1 | TRBD1 | TRBV29-1 | TGCAGCGTTGCCGGGACAGGGGACGGGAACACTGAAGCTTTCTTT | CSVAGTGDGNTEAFF
NA | TRBJ1-5 | TRBD1 | TRBV6-5 | TGTGCCAGCAGTCGATACAGGGGCAGGTATCAGCCCCAGCATTTT | CASSRYRGRYQPQHF
many | TRBJ1-1 | NA | TRBV4-3 | TGCGCCAGCAGCCAGGACTTAGGGGCTGAAGCTTTCTTT | CASSQDLGAEAFF
NA | TRBJ1-2 | TRBD1 | TRBV2 | TGTGCCAGCAGTGAACCCGGGACAGGGGTGGATAACTATGGCTACACCTTC | CASSEPGTGVDNYGYTF
many | TRBJ1-1 | NA | TRBV7-2 | TGTGCTAGCAGCTTAGCGATGAACACTGAAGCTTTCTTT | CASSLAMNTEAFF
NA | TRBJ2-7 | NA | TRBV7-2 | TGCGCCAGCAGCCGCGCCCTTGGGGAGGGGGCGCGGGAGCAGTACTTC | CASSRALGEGAREQYF
few | TRBJ1-3 | NA | TRBV9 | TGTGCCAGCAGCCCTCGCCTTATCAGCTCTGGAAACACCATATATTTT | CASSPRLISSGNTIYF
few | TRBJ1-1 | NA | TRBV19 | TGTGCCAGTAGTATCTCCCCGGTGAGCGGGAGCACTGAAGCTTTCTTT | CASSISPVSGSTEAFF
NA | TRBJ2-2 | TRBD1 | TRBV7-9 | TGTGCCAGCGCGGACAGGGACGGGGAGCTGTTTTTT | CASADRDGELFF
NA | TRBJ2-7 | NA | TRBV4-1 | TGCGCCAGCAGCCAAAATGGACTCCACTACGAGCAGTACTTC | CASSQNGLHYEQYF
NA | TRBJ1-1 | NA | TRBV5-1 | TGTGCCAGCAGCCTACTGGTTGGATTGGGGCACAAGGGGGAAACTGAAGCTTTCTTT | CASSLLVGLGHKGETEAFF
many | TRBJ1-2 | NA | TRBV5-1 | TGCGCCAGCAGCTTCGGGTCAGGAGACTATGGCTACACCTTC | CASSFGSGDYGYTF
NA | TRBJ2-7 | NA | TRBV12-5 | TGTGCTAGTGGTTCGGGGGTAGCCTACGAGCAGTACTTC | CASGSGVAYEQYF
many | TRBJ2-7 | NA | TRBV7-8 | TGTGCCAGCAGCCGTAAACTGGACAGCTCCTACGAGCAGTACTTC | CASSRKLDSSYEQYF
many | TRBJ1-2 | NA | TRBV2 | TGTGCCAGCTCCGATTCGGTGACTGCTGGCTACACCTTC | CASSDSVTAGYTF
NA | TRBJ1-2 | TRBD1 | TRBV28 | TGTGCCAGTACCCAGGGGGTGGCTGGCTACACCTTC | CASTQGVAGYTF
NA | TRBJ1-2 | NA | TRBV25-1 | TGTGCCAGCAGTGCTAGAGATCCGCACTATGGCTACACCTTC | CASSARDPHYGYTF
NA | TRBJ2-7 | NA | TRBV4-2 | TGTGCCAGCAGCCAAGACTTACTAGCAACCTACGAGCAGTACTTC | CASSQDLLATYEQYF
many | TRBJ1-1 | NA | TRBV7-3 | TGTGCCAGCAGCTTAGGGGAAGGCACTGAAGCTTTCTTT | CASSLGEGTEAFF
NA | TRBJ1-2 | NA | TRBV2 | TGTGCCAGCAGTGAAGGTCAGACCTTACTCGGTGGCTACACCTTC | CASSEGQTLLGGYTF
many | TRBJ1-5 | TRBD1 | TRBV29-1 | TGCAGCGTTGCAGCCGGGACAGGGAGACATCAGCCCCAGCATTTT | CSVAAGTGRHQPQHF
many | TRBJ1-1 | NA | TRBV10-3 | TGTGCCATCAGTGAGGGACAGCCGAACACTGAAGCTTTCTTT | CAISEGQPNTEAFF
few | TRBJ2-7 | NA | TRBV7-2 | TGCGCCAGCAGCCAGCTACAGGGCTACGAGCAGTACTTC | CASSQLQGYEQYF